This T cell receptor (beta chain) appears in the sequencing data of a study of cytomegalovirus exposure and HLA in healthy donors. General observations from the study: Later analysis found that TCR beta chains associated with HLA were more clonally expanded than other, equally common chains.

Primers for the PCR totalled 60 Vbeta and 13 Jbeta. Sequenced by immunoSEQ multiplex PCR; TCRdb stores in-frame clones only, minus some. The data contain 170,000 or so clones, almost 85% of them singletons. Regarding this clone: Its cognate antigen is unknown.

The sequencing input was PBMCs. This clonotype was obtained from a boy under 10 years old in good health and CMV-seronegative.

The CDR3 coding sequence is TGCGCCAGCACTCCTAGCGCCAGCACAGATACGCAGTATTTT. Amino acids: CASTPSASTDTQYF. The genes are TRBV10-2 and TRBJ2-3; D is perhaps TRBD2 (6 bases). The V gene's germline CDR1 is WSHSY and CDR2 SAAADI. The ends were cut back, 7 bases at V and 0 bases at J, with 11 bases in the middle. The CDR3 loop spans 14 amino acids.